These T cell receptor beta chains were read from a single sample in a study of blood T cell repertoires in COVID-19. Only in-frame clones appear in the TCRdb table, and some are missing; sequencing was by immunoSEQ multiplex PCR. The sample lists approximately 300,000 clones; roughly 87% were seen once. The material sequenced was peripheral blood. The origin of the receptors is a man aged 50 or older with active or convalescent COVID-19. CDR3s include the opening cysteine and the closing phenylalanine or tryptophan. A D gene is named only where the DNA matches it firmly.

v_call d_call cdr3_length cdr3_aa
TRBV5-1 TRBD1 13 CASSFSGGYGYTF
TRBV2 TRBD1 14 CASRTGQASYEQYF
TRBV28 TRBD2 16 CASSRLPGLVEYEQYF
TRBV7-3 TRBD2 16 CASSLNPRGVTGELFF
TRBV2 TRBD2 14 CASRLAVNTGELFF
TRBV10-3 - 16 CAISESAGGTNTEAFF
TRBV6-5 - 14 CASSYSRLGGEQYF
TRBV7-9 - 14 CASRRVATNEKLFF
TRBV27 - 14 CASSSPGGRDEQYF
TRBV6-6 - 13 CASSTPGGNTIYF
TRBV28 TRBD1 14 CASTLGDRVYEQYF
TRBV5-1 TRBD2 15 CASSLGGRVYNEQFF
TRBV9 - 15 CASSVAPLSTDTQYF
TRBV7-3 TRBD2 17 CASSSSRTSGSTDTQYF
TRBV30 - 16 CAWSGRRTLVNYGYTF
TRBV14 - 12 CASSRANEKLFF
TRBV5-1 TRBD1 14 CASSAGQGERPQHF
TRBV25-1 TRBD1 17 CASSPGGARLIYYGYTF
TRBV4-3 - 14 CASSSRDLGATQYF
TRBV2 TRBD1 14 CASSEGKTGHEQYF
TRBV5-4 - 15 CASSPKGVTNTEAFF
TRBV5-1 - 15 CASSLGEAGTGELFF
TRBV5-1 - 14 CASSFGEVRDTQYF
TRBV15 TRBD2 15 CATSRETSGTGELFF
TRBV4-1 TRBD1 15 CASSRQEDRYTEAFF
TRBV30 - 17 CAWSVLEPTGTNEKLFF
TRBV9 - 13 CASSVDRGGELFF
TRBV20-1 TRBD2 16 CSASPWTSGRVYEQYF
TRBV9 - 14 CASSVAGRPYEQYF
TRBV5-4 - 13 CASSLQSEETQYF
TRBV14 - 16 CASSPRLAPSQETQYF
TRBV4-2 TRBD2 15 CASSGEPGLAGRQFF
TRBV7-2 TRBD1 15 CASSLVGTGGHEQYF
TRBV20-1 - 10 CSATGNEQFF
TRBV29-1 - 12 CSVGTGGEKLFF
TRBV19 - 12 CASSKEGETQYF
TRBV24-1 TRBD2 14 CATSEPGRTDTQYF
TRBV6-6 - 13 CASSGSGPETQYF
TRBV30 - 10 CACKRGEQFF
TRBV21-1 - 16 CASTRKRTSRGNEQFF
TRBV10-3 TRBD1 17 CAISQARPGQGDEKLFF
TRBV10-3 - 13 CAISEKGDTEAFF
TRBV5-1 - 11 CASSERETQYF
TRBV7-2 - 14 CASSFRFRDTEAFF
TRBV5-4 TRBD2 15 CASSLGLAGGNEQFF
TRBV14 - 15 CASSYQIGGTYEQYF
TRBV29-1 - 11 CSVMEDEKLFF
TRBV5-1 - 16 CASSLGQTSSSYEQYF
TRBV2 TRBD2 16 CASNTRAGTSSYEQYF
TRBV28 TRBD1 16 CASSLWGQGRSYEQYF
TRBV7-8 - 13 CASSSPSYNEQFF